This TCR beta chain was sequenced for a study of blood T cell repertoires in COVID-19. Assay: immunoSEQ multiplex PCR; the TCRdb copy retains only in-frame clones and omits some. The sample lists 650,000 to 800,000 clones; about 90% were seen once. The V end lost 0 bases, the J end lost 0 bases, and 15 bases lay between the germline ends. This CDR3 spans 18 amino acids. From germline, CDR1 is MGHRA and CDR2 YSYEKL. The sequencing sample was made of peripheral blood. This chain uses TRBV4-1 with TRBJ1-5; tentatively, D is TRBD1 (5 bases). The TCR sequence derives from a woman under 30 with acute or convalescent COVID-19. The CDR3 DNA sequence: TGCGCCAGCAGCCAAGAACCAGGGCCCCCTTATAGCAATCAGCCCCAGCATTTT. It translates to CASSQEPGPPYSNQPQHF.